This TCR beta chain originates from a study of CD8 T cells in Susac syndrome. V was clipped by 3 bases and J by 3 bases; unmatched bases: 3. Germline V gives CDR1 DFQATT, CDR2 SNEGSKA (reference sequence). The CDR3 runs to 13 residues. RNA totalling about 0.45 to 1 ug underwent reverse transcription with random hexamers. Multiplex PCR with immunoSEQ amplified the TCR beta CDR3 across 54 Vbeta and 13 Jbeta. TCRdb re-derived calls from the immunoSEQ multiplex PCR reads in MiXCR, one entry per CDR3 protein. The table shows 100,000 to 150,000 distinct CDR3 sequences, with 93% occurring only once. This clonotype was observed a single time.

Sequenced input: CD8+ T cells from PBMCs. The chain has TRBV20-1 and TRBJ1-2; 8 bases are shared with TRBD1. The sequence was collected from a human donor with multiple sclerosis. The CDR3: CSARTQGDYGYTF. In DNA, the CDR3 is TGCAGTGCTAGGACACAGGGGGACTATGGCTACACCTTC.